This T cell receptor beta chain was obtained from a study of shared clonotypes between healthy human individuals. A remark on this clone: Its antigen is still unknown. This sample also contains other DNA sequences that code for the same CDR3.

The CDR3 consists of 12 residues. The germline CDR1 and CDR2 sequences are SQVTM and ANQGSEA. V shed 7 bases and J shed 0 bases, with 10 bases lying between them. Donors were healthy HIV-negative adults without recent acute infections or vaccinations. All donors were Caucasian adults living in Nashville, Tennessee. Findings and caveats of the study: Blood was the sole source, and tissue repertoires probably differ.

Sequencing was at deep level. Generated by immunoSEQ multiplex PCR, the TCRdb table keeps only in-frame clones and is missing some. The sample holds more than 1.2 million clones, approximately 98.5% seen once. Sequences were obtained from naive CD4+ T cells sorted from blood. Subset defined: CD45RA+ positively selected. The clonotype comes from a man aged 30 to 39 in good health. The chain has TRBV29-1 and TRBJ2-7, with D perhaps assigned TRBD1 or TRBD2 (5 bases each). CDR3 protein: CSGGTSSYEQYF. CDR3 coding DNA: TGCAGCGGGGGGACGTCCTCCTACGAGCAGTACTTC.